This T cell receptor (beta chain) was profiled in a study of post-analysis software for immune sequencing data. Study in general: Multiple sclerosis in the patients followed relapsing-remitting, secondary progressive and progressive-relapsing courses. Study-level results: Controls' normalized Chao1 diversity significantly exceeded that of multiple sclerosis patients. TRBV5-6, TRBV5-1 and TRBV20-1 belonged to a set of a handful of TRBV segments that were more frequent in patients than controls.

cDNA libraries for TCR beta contained unique molecular identifiers. TCRdb analysed the PCR reads with MiXCR anew, one entry per CDR3 protein. The table has about 770,000 distinct CDR3 sequences, 46% seen once. This clonotype was found a few times. Its antigen is not known. The CDR3 totals 17 residues. V trimming: 5 bases; J trimming: 5 bases; junction bases outside the gene matches: 17. Per the germline V gene, CDR1 is SQVTM and CDR2 is ANQGSEA. Specimen: blood. The rearrangement joins TRBV29-1 to TRBJ2-7, with 11 bases lining up with TRBD2. The TCR originated in a girl between 10 and 17 years old with multiple sclerosis. The CDR3 DNA sequence: TGCAGCGTTACAGTGGGACTAGCGGTGCGAGGGGATCACGAGCAGTACTTC. It is translated as CSVTVGLAVRGDHEQYF.